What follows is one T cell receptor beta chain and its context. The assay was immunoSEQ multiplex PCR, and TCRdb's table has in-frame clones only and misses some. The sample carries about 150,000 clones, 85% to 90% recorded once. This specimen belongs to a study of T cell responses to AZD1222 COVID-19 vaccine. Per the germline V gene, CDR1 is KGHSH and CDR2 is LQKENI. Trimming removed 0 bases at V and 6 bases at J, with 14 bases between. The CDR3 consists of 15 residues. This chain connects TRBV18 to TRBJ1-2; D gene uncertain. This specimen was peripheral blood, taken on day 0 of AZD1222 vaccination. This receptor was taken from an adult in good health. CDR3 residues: CASSPPGGGFHGYTF. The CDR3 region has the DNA TGTGCCAGCTCACCACCGGGTGGTGGTTTTCATGGCTACACCTTC. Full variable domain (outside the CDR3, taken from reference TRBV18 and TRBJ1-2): NAGVMQNPRHLVRRRGQEARLRCSPMKGHSHVYWYRQLPEEGLKFMVYLQKENIIDESGMPKERFSAEFPKEGPSILRIQQVVRGDSAAYFCASSPPGGGFHGYTFGSGTRLTVV.